The clone carrying this TCR beta chain was detected only a few times. Its antigen remains unidentified. As it was prepared, the TCRbeta library received unique molecular identifiers. TCRdb ran MiXCR on the PCR reads and lists one entry per CDR3 protein. Of about 980,000 distinct CDR3 sequences listed, roughly 31% are singletons. The sample comes from a study of T-cell reconstitution after alpha-beta-depleted transplantation in children. V was clipped by 0 bases and J by 4 bases, with 13 bases between them. Germline CDR1 and CDR2: SGHRS and YFSETQ. The CDR3 length is 16 residues. Study-wide points: Newly produced T cells mostly accounted for T-cell counts and diversity one year post-transplant. TCRbeta diversity was high at day 60 in some patients (a result of surviving recipient T cells and thymic progenitors). About two months after transplant, alpha-beta T cells reportedly came from several hundred expanded graft clones.

V usage is TRBV5-1 and J usage is TRBJ2-2; D is unresolved. This sequence was found in a boy under two years old who had a stem cell transplant for SCID, so the T cells may come from the graft donor. Sequences were derived from PBMCs, mostly from graft donor cells, sampled 360 days after TCRalphabeta/CD19-depleted stem cell transplant. This CDR3 is CASSLDPLILTGELFF. The CDR3 DNA follows: TGCGCCAGCAGCTTGGATCCCCTCATTCTCACCGGGGAGCTGTTTTTT. The whole variable domain, filled in from reference TRBV5-1 and TRBJ2-2, reads KAGVTQTPRYLIKTRGQQVTLSCSPISGHRSVSWYQQTPGQGLQFLFEYFSETQRNKGNFPGRFSGRQFSNSRSEMNVSTLELGDSALYLCASSLDPLILTGELFFGEGSRLTVL.